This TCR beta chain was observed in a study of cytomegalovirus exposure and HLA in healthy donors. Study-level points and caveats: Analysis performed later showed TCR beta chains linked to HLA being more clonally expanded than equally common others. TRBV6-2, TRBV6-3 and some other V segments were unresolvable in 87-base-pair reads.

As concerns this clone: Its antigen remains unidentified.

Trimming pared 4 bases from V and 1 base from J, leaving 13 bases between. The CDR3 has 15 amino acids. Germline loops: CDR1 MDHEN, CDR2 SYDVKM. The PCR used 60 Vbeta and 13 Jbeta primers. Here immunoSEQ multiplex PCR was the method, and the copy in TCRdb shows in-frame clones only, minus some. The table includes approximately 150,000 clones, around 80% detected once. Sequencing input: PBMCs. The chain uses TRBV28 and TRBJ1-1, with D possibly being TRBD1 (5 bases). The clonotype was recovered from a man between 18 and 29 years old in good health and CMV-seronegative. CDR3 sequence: CASSWGRAGNTEAFF. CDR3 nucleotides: TGTGCCAGCAGTTGGGGGAGGGCGGGGAACACTGAAGCTTTCTTT.